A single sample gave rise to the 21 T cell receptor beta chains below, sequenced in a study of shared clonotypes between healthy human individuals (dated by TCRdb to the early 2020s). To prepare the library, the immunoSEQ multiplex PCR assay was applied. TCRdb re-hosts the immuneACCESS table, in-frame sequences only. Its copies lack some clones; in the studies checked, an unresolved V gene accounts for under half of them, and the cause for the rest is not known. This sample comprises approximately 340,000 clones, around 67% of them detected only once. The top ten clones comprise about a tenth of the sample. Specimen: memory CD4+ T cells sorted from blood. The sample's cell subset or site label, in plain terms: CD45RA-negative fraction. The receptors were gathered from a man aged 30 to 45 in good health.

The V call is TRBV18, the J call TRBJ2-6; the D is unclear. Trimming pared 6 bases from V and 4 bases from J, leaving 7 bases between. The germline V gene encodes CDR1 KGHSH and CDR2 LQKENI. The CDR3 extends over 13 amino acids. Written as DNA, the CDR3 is TGTGCCAGCTCCGAAGGCGGGGCCAACGTCCTGACTTTC. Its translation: CASSEGGANVLTF.

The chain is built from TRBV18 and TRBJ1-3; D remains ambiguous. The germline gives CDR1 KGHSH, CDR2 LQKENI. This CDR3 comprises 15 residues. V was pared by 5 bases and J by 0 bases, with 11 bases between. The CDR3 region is CASSAVGRSGNTIYF. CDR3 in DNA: TGTGCCAGCTCAGCGGTCGGCCGCTCTGGAAACACCATATATTTT.

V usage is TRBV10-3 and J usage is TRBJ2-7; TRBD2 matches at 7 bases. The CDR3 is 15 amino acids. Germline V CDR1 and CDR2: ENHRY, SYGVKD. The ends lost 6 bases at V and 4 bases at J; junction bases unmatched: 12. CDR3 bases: TGTGCCATCAGCCCGGGGTTGCGGGAGACTTACGAGCAGTACTTC. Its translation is CAISPGLRETYEQYF.

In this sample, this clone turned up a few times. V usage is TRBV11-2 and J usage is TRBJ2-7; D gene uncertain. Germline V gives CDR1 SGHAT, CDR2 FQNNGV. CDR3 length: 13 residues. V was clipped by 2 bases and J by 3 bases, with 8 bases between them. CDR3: CASSLFDHYEQYF. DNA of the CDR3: TGTGCCAGCAGCTTATTCGACCACTACGAGCAGTACTTC.

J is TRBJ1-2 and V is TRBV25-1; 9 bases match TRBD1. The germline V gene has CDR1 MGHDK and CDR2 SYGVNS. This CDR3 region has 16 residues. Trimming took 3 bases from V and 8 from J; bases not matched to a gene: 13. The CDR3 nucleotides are TGTGCCAGCAGTGACAGTAATTTGGGACAGGGTGGAGGCTACACCTTC. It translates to CASSDSNLGQGGGYTF.

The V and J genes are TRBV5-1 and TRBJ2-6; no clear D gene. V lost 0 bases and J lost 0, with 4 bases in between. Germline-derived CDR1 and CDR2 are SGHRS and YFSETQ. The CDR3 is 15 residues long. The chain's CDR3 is CASSLDGSGANVLTF. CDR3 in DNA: TGCGCCAGCAGCTTGGACGGCTCTGGGGCCAACGTCCTGACTTTC.

DNA of the CDR3: TGTGCCAGCAGTTTGAGAGGGACCCAGTACTTC. It yields the protein CASSLRGTQYF. V usage is TRBV28 and J usage is TRBJ2-5; no firm D call. Trimming left V 3 bases short and J 7 bases short, with 6 bases between. CDR1 is MDHEN and CDR2 is SYDVKM in the germline V gene. The CDR3 runs to 11 residues.

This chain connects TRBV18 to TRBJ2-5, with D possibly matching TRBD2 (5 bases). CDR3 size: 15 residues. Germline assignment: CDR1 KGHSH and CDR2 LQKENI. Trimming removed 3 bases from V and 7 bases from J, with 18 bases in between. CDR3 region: CASSPGETLLGTQYF. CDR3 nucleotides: TGTGCCAGCTCACCCGGGGAAACCCTGCTTGGGACCCAGTACTTC.

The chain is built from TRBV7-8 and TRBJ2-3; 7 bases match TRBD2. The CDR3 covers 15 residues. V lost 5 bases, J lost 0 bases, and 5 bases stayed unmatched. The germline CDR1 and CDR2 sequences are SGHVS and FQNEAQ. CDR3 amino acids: CASSPGLRSTDTQYF. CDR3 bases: TGTGCCAGCAGCCCGGGACTACGTAGCACAGATACGCAGTATTTT.

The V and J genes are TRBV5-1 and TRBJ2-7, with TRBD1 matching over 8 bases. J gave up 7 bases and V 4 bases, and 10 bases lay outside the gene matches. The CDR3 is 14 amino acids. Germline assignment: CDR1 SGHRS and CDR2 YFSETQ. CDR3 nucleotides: TGCGCCAGCAGCCCGTGGACAGGGCCCGGGGAGCAGTACTTC. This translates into CASSPWTGPGEQYF.

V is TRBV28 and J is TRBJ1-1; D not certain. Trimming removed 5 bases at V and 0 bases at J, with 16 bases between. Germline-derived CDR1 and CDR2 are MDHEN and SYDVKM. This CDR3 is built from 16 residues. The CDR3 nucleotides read TGTGCCAGCAGTCGTAGTCGACGGTTCATGAACACTGAAGCTTTCTTT. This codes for CASSRSRRFMNTEAFF.

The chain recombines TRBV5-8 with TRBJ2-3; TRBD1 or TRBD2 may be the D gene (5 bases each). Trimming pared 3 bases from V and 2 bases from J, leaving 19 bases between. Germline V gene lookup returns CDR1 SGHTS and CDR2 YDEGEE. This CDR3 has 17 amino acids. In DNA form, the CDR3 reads TGTGCCAGCAGCTGGCCTGGGGGAAGTCCCGCCACAGATACGCAGTATTTT. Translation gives CASSWPGGSPATDTQYF.

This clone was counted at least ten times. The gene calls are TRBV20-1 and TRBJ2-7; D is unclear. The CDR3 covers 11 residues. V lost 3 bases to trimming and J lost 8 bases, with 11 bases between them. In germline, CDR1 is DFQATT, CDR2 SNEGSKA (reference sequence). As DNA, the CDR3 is TGCAGTGCTAGTCAAATGAGTAAGCAGTACTTC. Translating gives CSASQMSKQYF.

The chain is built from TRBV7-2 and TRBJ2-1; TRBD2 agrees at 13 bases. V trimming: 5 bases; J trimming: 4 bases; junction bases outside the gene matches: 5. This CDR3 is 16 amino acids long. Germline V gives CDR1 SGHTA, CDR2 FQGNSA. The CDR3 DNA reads TGTGCCAGCAGCCCGCCGGGACTAGCGGGATACAATGAGCAGTTCTTC. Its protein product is CASSPPGLAGYNEQFF.

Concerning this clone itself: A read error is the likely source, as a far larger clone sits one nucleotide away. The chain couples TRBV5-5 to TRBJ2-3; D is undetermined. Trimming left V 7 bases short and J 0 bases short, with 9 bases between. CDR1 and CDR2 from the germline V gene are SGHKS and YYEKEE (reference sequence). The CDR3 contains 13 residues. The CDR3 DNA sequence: TGTGCCAGCTCACCTCCTAGCACAGATACGCAGTATTTT. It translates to CASSPPSTDTQYF.

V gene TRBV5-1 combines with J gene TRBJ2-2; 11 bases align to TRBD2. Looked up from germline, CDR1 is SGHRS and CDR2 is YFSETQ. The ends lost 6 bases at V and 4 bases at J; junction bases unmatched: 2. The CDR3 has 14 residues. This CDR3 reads CASTGTSGTGELFF. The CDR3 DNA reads TGCGCCAGCACCGGGACTAGCGGCACCGGGGAGCTGTTTTTT.

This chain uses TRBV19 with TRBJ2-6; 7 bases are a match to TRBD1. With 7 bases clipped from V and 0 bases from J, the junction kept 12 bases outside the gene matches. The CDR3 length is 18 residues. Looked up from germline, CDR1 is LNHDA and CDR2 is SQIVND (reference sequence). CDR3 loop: CASTFERQGVSGANVLTF. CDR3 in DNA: TGTGCCAGTACCTTTGAAAGACAGGGTGTCTCTGGGGCCAACGTCCTGACTTTC.

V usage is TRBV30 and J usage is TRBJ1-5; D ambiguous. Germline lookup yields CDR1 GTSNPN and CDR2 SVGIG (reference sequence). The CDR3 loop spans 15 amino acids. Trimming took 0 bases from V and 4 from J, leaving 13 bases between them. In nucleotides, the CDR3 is TGTGCCTGGAGTGTCGGCGGTCTTATTAATCAGCCCCAGCATTTT. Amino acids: CAWSVGGLINQPQHF.

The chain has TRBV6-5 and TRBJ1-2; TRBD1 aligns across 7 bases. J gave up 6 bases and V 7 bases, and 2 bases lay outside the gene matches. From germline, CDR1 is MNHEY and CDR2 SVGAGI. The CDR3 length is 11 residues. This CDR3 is CASIDRDGYTF. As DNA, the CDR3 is TGTGCCAGCATTGACAGGGATGGCTACACCTTC.

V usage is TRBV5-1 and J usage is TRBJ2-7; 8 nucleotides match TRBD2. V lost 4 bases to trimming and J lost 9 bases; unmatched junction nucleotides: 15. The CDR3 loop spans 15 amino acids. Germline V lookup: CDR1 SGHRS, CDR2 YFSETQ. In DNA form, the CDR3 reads TGCGCCAGCAGCCCCCCTTCGCGGGAGGCATCTGTGCAGTACTTC. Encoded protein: CASSPPSREASVQYF.

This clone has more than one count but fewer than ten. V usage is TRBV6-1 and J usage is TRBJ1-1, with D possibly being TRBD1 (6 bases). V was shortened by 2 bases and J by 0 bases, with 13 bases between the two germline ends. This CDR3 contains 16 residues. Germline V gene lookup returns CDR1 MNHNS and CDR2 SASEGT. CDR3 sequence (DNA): TGTGCCAGCAGTGAACCACAGGGCCTAATGAACACTGAAGCTTTCTTT. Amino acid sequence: CASSEPQGLMNTEAFF.